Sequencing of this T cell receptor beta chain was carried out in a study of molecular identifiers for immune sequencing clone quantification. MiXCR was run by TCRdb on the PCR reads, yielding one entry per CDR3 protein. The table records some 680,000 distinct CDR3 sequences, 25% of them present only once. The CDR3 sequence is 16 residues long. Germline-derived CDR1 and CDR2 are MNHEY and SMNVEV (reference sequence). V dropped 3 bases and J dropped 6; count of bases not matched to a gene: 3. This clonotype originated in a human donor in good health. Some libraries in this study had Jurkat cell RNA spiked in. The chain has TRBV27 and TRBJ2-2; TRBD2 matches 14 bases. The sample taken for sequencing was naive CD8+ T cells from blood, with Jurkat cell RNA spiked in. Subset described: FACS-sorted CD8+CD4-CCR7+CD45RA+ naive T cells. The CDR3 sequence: CASSLRLAGGPGELFF. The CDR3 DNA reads TGTGCCAGCAGTTTGAGACTAGCGGGGGGGCCCGGGGAGCTGTTTTTT.